This T cell receptor beta chain was sequenced for a study of sequential checkpoint blockade in melanoma. Across the study: First-line arms were nivolumab then ipilimumab, or the reverse, randomized 1:1. Each arm's sequence ended with maintenance nivolumab.

Treatment noted: randomized to nivolumab then ipilimumab (arm A) or the reverse (arm B). Live CD3+CD8+ CD19− CD56− cells were sorted from PBMCs. The table came from immunoSEQ multiplex PCR; TCRdb's copy has only in-frame clones and leaves some out. The table records under 25,000 clones, around 72% of them present only once. V lost 8 bases and J 0 bases, leaving 14 bases between the germline ends. CDR3 size: 14 residues. CDR1 and CDR2 (germline): MDHEN, SYDVKM. This clone was seen a few times. This TCR was recovered from a human donor with melanoma. The sample here was CD8+ T cells sorted from blood (inferred from file names), taken from a patient given nivolumab and ipilimumab in sequence. This chain links TRBV28 with TRBJ2-7; D is unclear. The CDR3 DNA sequence: TGTGCCAGCGCCACACCCGCCAGCTCCTACGAGCAGTACTTC. It translates to CASATPASSYEQYF.